What follows are 28 T cell receptor beta chains derived from one specimen sequenced in a study of blood T cell repertoires in COVID-19. TCRdb's copy holds only in-frame clones and misses some; the assay was immunoSEQ multiplex PCR. This sample yields about 160,000 clones, of which roughly 80% are seen a single time; approximately 8% belongs to the top ten. The sample comprised peripheral blood. Receptors were obtained from a man aged 60 to 69 with acute or convalescent COVID-19.

The rearrangement uses TRBV18 and TRBJ1-1; TRBD1 matches 9 bases. The germline CDR1 and CDR2 sequences are KGHSH and LQKENI. The CDR3 loop spans 15 amino acids. The V gene end was trimmed by 4 bases and the J gene end by 6 bases; junction bases not matched to a gene: 9. In nucleotides, the CDR3 is TGTGCCAGCTCACGGGACAGGGCTATGTTCGCTGAAGCTTTCTTT. Protein: CASSRDRAMFAEAFF. Full variable domain (rest looked up from reference TRBV18 and TRBJ1-1): NAGVMQNPRHLVRRRGQEARLRCSPMKGHSHVYWYRQLPEEGLKFMVYLQKENIIDESGMPKERFSAEFPKEGPSILRIQQVVRGDSAAYFCASSRDRAMFAEAFFGQGTRLTVV.

This clone was detected a few times. V and J are TRBV2 and TRBJ1-3, with TRBD1 identical over 8 bases. After removal of 4 bases from V and 2 bases from J, the junction contained 1 base not matched to a gene. Germline CDR1 and CDR2: SNHLY and FYNNEI. CDR3 length: 14 residues. The CDR3 DNA is TGTGCCAGCAGTGGGACAGGGACTGGAAACACCATATATTTT. It yields the protein CASSGTGTGNTIYF.

The rearrangement joins TRBV6-5 to TRBJ2-5; the match to TRBD2 covers 8 bases. V lost 2 bases to trimming and J lost 7 bases; unmatched junction nucleotides: 9. Germline values: CDR1 MNHEY, CDR2 SVGAGI. This CDR3 has 15 amino acids. The CDR3 region has the DNA TGTGCCAGCAGTTACCCCTCGGGGGGGGATAGGACCCAGTACTTC. It specifies CASSYPSGGDRTQYF.

This clone was observed a few times. The gene calls are TRBV6-5 and TRBJ1-2; no clear D gene. Trimming removed 8 bases at V and 4 bases at J, with 11 bases between. The germline V gene has CDR1 MNHEY and CDR2 SVGAGI. CDR3 size: 12 residues. DNA for the CDR3: TGTGCCAGCGGATTACCTAGCTATGGCTACACCTTC. Translation gives CASGLPSYGYTF.

Comment on this clone: The identical CDR3 is also encoded by other nucleotide sequences in the sample. This chain joins TRBV9 and TRBJ2-7; 8 bases align to TRBD1. Germline lookup yields CDR1 SGDLS and CDR2 YYNGEE. CDR3 length equals 15 residues. The V and J ends lost 0 bases and 0 bases, in that order; junction bases with no gene match: 2. The CDR3 nucleotides are TGTGCCAGCAGCGTAGGGACAGGGTACTCCTACGAGCAGTACTTC. Amino acid sequence: CASSVGTGYSYEQYF.

The J gene is TRBJ2-1, the V gene TRBV6-2 or TRBV6-3; D is uncertain. Germline assignment: CDR1 MNHEY and CDR2 SVGEGT. The CDR3 runs 14 residues. V lost 0 bases and J 3 bases, leaving 6 bases between the germline ends. The CDR3 sequence is CASSYSPYYNEQFF. The DNA of the CDR3 is TGTGCCAGCAGTTACTCCCCCTACTACAATGAGCAGTTCTTC.

The CDR3 region is CASSHGNRGPKETQYF. As DNA, the CDR3 is TGTGCCAGCAGCCACGGGAACAGGGGGCCGAAAGAGACCCAGTACTTC. V is TRBV3-1 (or the pseudogene TRBV3-2) and J is TRBJ2-5; 9 nucleotides agree with TRBD1. Germline CDR1 is LGHDT and CDR2 is YNNKEL (reference sequence). Trimming at V came to 3 bases and at J to 3 bases, leaving 8 bases not matched to a gene. CDR3 length: 16 residues.

The chain links TRBV3-1 (or the pseudogene TRBV3-2) to TRBJ2-1, with no clear D. From germline, CDR1 is LGHDT and CDR2 YNNKEL (reference sequence). V lost 4 bases and J 6 bases, leaving 7 bases between the germline ends. This CDR3 has 12 amino acids. As DNA, the CDR3 is TGTGCCAGCAGCCCGACTTTCAATGAGCAGTTCTTC. It yields the protein CASSPTFNEQFF.

The J gene is TRBJ2-6, the V gene TRBV5-5; 9 positions match TRBD1. The CDR3 spans 18 residues. The germline gives CDR1 SGHKS, CDR2 YYEKEE (reference sequence). Trimming cost V 4 bases and J 4 bases; bases outside gene matches: 12. The DNA of the CDR3 is TGTGCCAGCAGCCCACAGGACAGGGGAGGCTCCGGGGCCAACGTCCTGACTTTC. Residues: CASSPQDRGGSGANVLTF.

CDR3 amino acids: CASSGLRTDTQYF. CDR3 DNA sequence: TGTGCCAGCAGCGGACTTCGCACAGATACGCAGTATTTT. This chain uses TRBV7-3 with TRBJ2-3; perhaps TRBD2 as D (5 bases). Per the germline V gene, CDR1 is SGHTA and CDR2 is FQGTGA. This CDR3 region has 13 residues. Trimming stripped 5 bases from V and 1 base from J, with 7 bases between.

This rearrangement joins TRBV25-1 to TRBJ1-2; 7 positions agree with TRBD1. Germline loops: CDR1 MGHDK, CDR2 SYGVNS. The CDR3 sequence is 17 residues long. Losses at the gene ends were 2 bases for V and 8 bases for J; bases not matched to a gene: 17. DNA of the CDR3: TGTGCCAGCAGTGAAACGGACAGGTTCCATTGGCCTTGGGGCTACACCTTC. Encoded protein: CASSETDRFHWPWGYTF.

The V call is TRBV12-5, the J call TRBJ2-3, with D possibly matching TRBD1 (5 bases). CDR1 and CDR2 from the germline V gene are LGHNT and FRNRAP. The CDR3 totals 15 residues. Trimming removed 6 bases from V and 3 bases from J, with 16 bases in between. CDR3 region: CASGQEGASTDTQYF. The DNA for the CDR3 is TGTGCTAGTGGCCAGGAAGGGGCCTCAACAGATACGCAGTATTTT.

J is TRBJ1-1 and V is TRBV6-4, with a weak D call TRBD1 (5 bases). V was cut by 4 bases and J by 1 base, with 13 bases left in between. The CDR3 is 15 residues long. Germline values: CDR1 MRHNA, CDR2 SNTAGT. The CDR3 coding sequence is TGTGCCAGCAGTGGGTGGCGGCAGGGGAACACTGAAGCTTTCTTT. This gives the protein CASSGWRQGNTEAFF.

The chain links TRBV9 to TRBJ1-2, with TRBD1 matching over 8 bases. Germline V CDR1 and CDR2: SGDLS, YYNGEE. V gave up 4 bases and J gave up 3 bases; unmatched junction bases: 5. The CDR3 loop spans 14 amino acids. The CDR3 loop is CASSPTGGDYGYTF. The CDR3 nucleotides read TGTGCCAGCAGCCCAACAGGGGGGGACTATGGCTACACCTTC.

The CDR3 region is CASSLGVLGSTGELFF. CDR3 nucleotides: TGCGCCAGCAGCTTGGGGGTACTAGGCAGCACCGGGGAGCTGTTTTTT. The V call is TRBV5-1, the J call TRBJ2-2, with D possibly TRBD2 on 5 matching bases. The germline V and J ends were trimmed by 0 bases and 4 bases, with 13 bases remaining between them. Germline V gene sequence: CDR1 SGHRS, CDR2 YFSETQ. The CDR3 runs 16 residues. The variable domain in full, completed from reference TRBV5-1 and TRBJ2-2, reads KAGVTQTPRYLIKTRGQQVTLSCSPISGHRSVSWYQQTPGQGLQFLFEYFSETQRNKGNFPGRFSGRQFSNSRSEMNVSTLELGDSALYLCASSLGVLGSTGELFFGEGSRLTVL.

The V and J genes are TRBV25-1 and TRBJ1-6; 11 bases agree with TRBD1. The J segment lost 10 bases and the V segment lost 8 bases, leaving 4 bases of the junction unmatched. This CDR3 region has 13 residues. Germline lookup yields CDR1 MGHDK and CDR2 SYGVNS. The CDR3: CASGQGARSPLHF. The CDR3 DNA sequence: TGTGCCAGCGGACAGGGGGCTCGGTCACCCCTCCACTTT.

The rearrangement uses TRBV5-1 and TRBJ1-1; TRBD1 agrees at 7 bases. Germline V CDR1 and CDR2: SGHRS, YFSETQ. V lost 4 bases to trimming and J lost 5 bases; unmatched junction nucleotides: 11. The CDR3 spans 15 residues. The CDR3 loop reads CASSRGTVIRTEAFF. The CDR3 DNA reads TGCGCCAGCAGCCGAGGGACAGTGATTAGGACTGAAGCTTTCTTT.

V usage is TRBV28 and J usage is TRBJ1-2; D unresolved. The CDR3 extends over 13 amino acids. V lost 7 bases, J lost 4 bases, and 13 bases lay in between. Looked up from germline, CDR1 is MDHEN and CDR2 is SYDVKM. CDR3 region: CASTAAGAYGYTF. In DNA, the CDR3 is TGTGCCAGCACCGCCGCGGGCGCCTATGGCTACACCTTC.

The CDR3 nucleotides read TGTGCCATCAGTGATTCGGGGAAATACAATGAGCAGTTCTTC. Translated: CAISDSGKYNEQFF. The rearrangement joins TRBV10-3 to TRBJ2-1; weak D call: TRBD2 (5 bases). V was trimmed by 3 bases and J by 4 bases, leaving 10 bases between them. From germline, CDR1 is ENHRY and CDR2 SYGVKD. The CDR3 is made up of 14 amino acids.

The rearrangement joins TRBV24-1 to TRBJ1-2, with TRBD1 matching over 9 bases. The CDR3 totals 13 residues. J was trimmed by 7 bases and V by 5 bases; bases with no gene match: 4. CDR1 KGHDR and CDR2 SFDVKD come from the germline V gene. Written as DNA, the CDR3 is TGTGCCACCAGTGCCAGGACAGGGGTTGGCTACACCTTC. Its protein is CATSARTGVGYTF.

The V gene is TRBV9, the J gene TRBJ2-2; no definite D call. Germline V CDR1 and CDR2: SGDLS, YYNGEE. V was pared by 4 bases and J by 2 bases, with 12 bases between. CDR3 size: 15 residues. CDR3 sequence (DNA): TGTGCCAGCAGCCGGTCAGGAAGTAACACCGGGGAGCTGTTTTTT. Amino acid sequence: CASSRSGSNTGELFF.

This chain joins TRBV10-2 and TRBJ2-1; 8 bases are a match to TRBD2. V was clipped by 2 bases and J by 9 bases; unmatched bases: 6. The CDR3 loop spans 14 amino acids. CDR1 is WSHSY and CDR2 is SAAADI in the germline V gene. CDR3 coding DNA: TGCGCCAGCAGTGAGACTACTAGCGGCAGTGAGCAGTTCTTC. Protein sequence: CASSETTSGSEQFF.

The chain links TRBV10-3 to TRBJ1-2, with D possibly being TRBD1 (5 bases). Germline-derived CDR1 and CDR2 are ENHRY and SYGVKD. The CDR3 has 15 amino acids. The V end was cut by 3 bases, the J end by 2 bases, with 13 bases between. This CDR3 reads CAISDSGAGNYGYTF. CDR3 DNA: TGTGCCATCAGTGATAGCGGGGCAGGGAACTATGGCTACACCTTC.

This clone is a singleton in its sample. The rearrangement joins TRBV18 to TRBJ2-1, with 7 bases identical to TRBD2. V shed 6 bases and J 10 bases; nucleotides not matched to a gene: 12. This CDR3 contains 14 residues. The germline V gene encodes CDR1 KGHSH and CDR2 LQKENI. In DNA form, the CDR3 reads TGTGCCAGCTCTCAGAACGGGGGGAGAGGGGAGCAGTTCTTC. Translated: CASSQNGGRGEQFF.

The rearrangement uses TRBV18 and TRBJ2-1; D gene unclear. This CDR3 region has 14 residues. Germline V lookup: CDR1 KGHSH, CDR2 LQKENI. The germline V and J ends were trimmed by 5 bases and 7 bases, with 15 bases remaining between them. The CDR3 DNA reads as TGTGCCAGCTCAACCCGGAACGGCAGGAATGAGCAGTTCTTC. Amino acid sequence: CASSTRNGRNEQFF.

As DNA, the CDR3 is TGTGCCAGCAGCTTAGAAACGACTCGGACAGGTTACAATGAGCAGTTCTTC. Translation gives CASSLETTRTGYNEQFF. The genes are TRBV7-2 and TRBJ2-1; 7 bases line up with TRBD1. V dropped 1 base and J dropped 4; count of bases not matched to a gene: 10. Germline-derived CDR1 and CDR2 are SGHTA and FQGNSA. This CDR3 region has 17 residues.

The CDR3 spells CAISRQSMNTEAFF. CDR3 bases: TGTGCCATCAGTCGACAGTCTATGAACACTGAAGCTTTCTTT. The chain carries TRBV10-3 and TRBJ1-1; a weak D match, TRBD1 (5 bases). Germline V gene sequence: CDR1 ENHRY, CDR2 SYGVKD. Trimming left V 5 bases short and J 0 bases short, with 10 bases between. The CDR3 spans 14 residues.

The CDR3 coding sequence is TGCGCCAGCAGCCAAGATTACCACAGCTCTGGAAACACCATATATTTT. Its translation is CASSQDYHSSGNTIYF. The V call is TRBV4-3, the J call TRBJ1-3; D remains unclear. Trimming removed 0 bases from V and 0 bases from J, with 9 bases in between. The CDR3 runs 16 residues. The germline CDR1 and CDR2 sequences are LGHNA and YSLEER.